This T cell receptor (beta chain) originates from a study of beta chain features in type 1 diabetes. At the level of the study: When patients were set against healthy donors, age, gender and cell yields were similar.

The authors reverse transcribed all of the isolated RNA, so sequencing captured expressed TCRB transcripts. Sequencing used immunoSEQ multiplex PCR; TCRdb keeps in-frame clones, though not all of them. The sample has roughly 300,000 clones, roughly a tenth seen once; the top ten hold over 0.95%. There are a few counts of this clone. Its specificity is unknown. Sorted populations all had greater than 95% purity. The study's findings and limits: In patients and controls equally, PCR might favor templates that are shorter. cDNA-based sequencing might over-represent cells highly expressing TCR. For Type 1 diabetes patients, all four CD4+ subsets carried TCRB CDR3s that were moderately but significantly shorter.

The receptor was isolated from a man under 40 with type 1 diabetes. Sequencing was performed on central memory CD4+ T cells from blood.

Here the CDR3 reads CASSYGISGGADPEQYF. The CDR3 DNA reads as TGTGCCAGCAGCTACGGAATTAGCGGGGGGGCCGATCCAGAGCAGTACTTC. V gene TRBV7-6 combines with J gene TRBJ2-7, with 11 bases lining up with TRBD2. Germline V gene lookup returns CDR1 SGHVS and CDR2 FNYEAQ. The CDR3 is 17 amino acids. The trim removed 4 bases at V and 7 bases at J, leaving 15 bases unmatched.